The 9 T cell receptor beta chains below were found in one sample sequenced in a study of blood T cells in healthy people across ages. For the second PCR, which ran for about 7 to 11 cycles, a sample-barcoded 5' primer and a J-beta primer mix were used. Using its own MiXCR run on the 5' RACE reads, TCRdb lists one record per CDR3 protein. Here the sample spans 1 million to 1.2 million distinct CDR3 sequences, around two fifths being singletons. The material sequenced was blood. Receptors were obtained from a man younger than 35 in good health.

Worth noting for this clonotype: Relative to the germline gene, one junction end is altered; a read error may explain this. The V and J genes are TRBV20-1 and TRBJ2-3; 8 positions agree with TRBD2. CDR1 DFQATT and CDR2 SNEGSKA come from the germline V gene (reference sequence). The length of the CDR3 is 14 residues. The CDR3 nucleotides are TGCAGTGCCTTACTAGCGGCTAGCACAGATACGCGGTATTTT. Encoded protein: CSALLAASTDTRYF.

The gene calls are TRBV3-1 and TRBJ2-7, with D uncertain. V was shortened by 1 base and J by 4 bases, with 11 bases between the two germline ends. This CDR3 contains 14 residues. The germline CDR1 and CDR2 sequences are LGHDT and YNNKEL (reference sequence). CDR3 in amino acids: CASSQGAGDYEQYF. The CDR3, as DNA: TGTGCCAGCAGCCAAGGCGCTGGCGATTACGAGCAGTACTTC.

This rearrangement joins TRBV4-3 to TRBJ1-1; no clear D. The V gene's germline CDR1 is LGHNA and CDR2 YSLEER. The CDR3 has 12 residues. With 1 base removed from V and 6 bases from J, the gap between germline ends came to 6 bases. The CDR3 region has the DNA TGCGCCAGCAGCCAAGCTCGTTCTGAAGCTTTCTTT. This encodes CASSQARSEAFF.

This chain uses TRBV6-4 with TRBJ1-1; 7 bases fit TRBD1. Germline V lookup: CDR1 MRHNA, CDR2 SNTAGT. V trimming: 1 base; J trimming: 4 bases; junction bases outside the gene matches: 12. There are 17 residues in the CDR3. This CDR3 reads CASSDFYRGRGVTEAFF. CDR3 nucleotides: TGTGCCAGCAGTGACTTTTACAGGGGAAGGGGGGTCACTGAAGCTTTCTTT.

This clonotype was seen repeatedly, ten times or more. This sequence joins TRBV29-1 and TRBJ2-5; D uncertain. Trimming pared 3 bases from V and 2 bases from J, leaving 4 bases between. Germline values: CDR1 SQVTM, CDR2 ANQGSEA. This CDR3 region has 11 residues. The CDR3 DNA reads TGCAGCGTTGACAGTCAAGAGACCCAGTACTTC. Translating it yields CSVDSQETQYF.

The rearrangement links TRBV20-1 to TRBJ1-2, with D unclear. The germline V gene encodes CDR1 DFQATT and CDR2 SNEGSKA (reference sequence). This CDR3 comprises 12 residues. V lost 6 bases, J lost 5 bases, and 13 bases lay in between. CDR3 residues: CSASGNPYGYTF. In nucleotides, the CDR3 is TGCAGTGCGAGCGGGAATCCTTATGGCTACACCTTC.

This clonotype was observed a few times. This chain uses TRBV29-1 with TRBJ2-2; maybe TRBD2 (5 bases). V lost 5 bases, J lost 2 bases, and 6 bases lay in between. The CDR3 is made up of 12 amino acids. CDR1 and CDR2 from the germline V gene are SQVTM and ANQGSEA. The CDR3 bases are TGCAGCGTTCCGGGAAACACCGGGGAGCTGTTTTTT. Protein sequence: CSVPGNTGELFF.

A remark on this clonotype: Compared with germline, one end of the junction differs, possibly owing to a read error. The CDR3 DNA reads TGTGCCGGCAGTTTATCTATAGCGGGCTCCTACAATGAGCAGTTCTTC. Translated, it gives CAGSLSIAGSYNEQFF. This chain links TRBV28 with TRBJ2-1; 7 bases align to TRBD2. This CDR3 has 16 amino acids. The germline V gene has CDR1 MDHEN and CDR2 SYDVKM.

The chain uses TRBV10-3 and TRBJ2-3; 10 bases map to TRBD2. V trimming: 0 bases; J trimming: 1 base; junction bases outside the gene matches: 10. The CDR3 has 19 residues. Looked up from germline, CDR1 is ENHRY and CDR2 is SYGVKD. CDR3 protein: CAISESLIAGGTGTDTQYF. CDR3 in DNA: TGTGCCATCAGTGAGTCGCTGATAGCGGGGGGCACTGGCACAGATACGCAGTATTTT.